This is a list of T cell receptor beta chains from one sample in a study of T cell repertoires in cytomegalovirus infection. A single record per CDR3 protein comes from TCRdb applying MiXCR to the reads. The table includes more than 75,000 distinct CDR3 sequences, about 4% detected once. The sample consisted of PBMCs. The source is a human donor in good health (CMV status not recorded). Some clones in this sample may be carry-over from other donors' samples. CDR3s include the opening cysteine and the closing phenylalanine or tryptophan. D genes are given only for firm matches. Each size is how often the clone was seen (once, few, many) or a class if it is expanded.

v_call	d_call	j_call	clone_size	cdr3_aa	cdr3_nt
TRBV24-1	.	TRBJ2-1	many	CATSDDKNEQFF	TGTGCCACCAGTGACGACAAAAATGAGCAGTTCTTC
TRBV10-3	.	TRBJ1-1	many	CAIRGMGSTEAFF	TGTGCCATCAGAGGAATGGGAAGCACTGAAGCTTTCTTT
TRBV7-7	TRBD1	TRBJ2-7	many	CASSEGQGGYEQYF	TGTGCCAGCAGCGAAGGACAGGGTGGCTACGAGCAGTACTTC
TRBV9	TRBD2	TRBJ2-5	many	CASSVGASGAQETQYF	TGTGCCAGCAGCGTAGGAGCTAGCGGGGCCCAAGAGACCCAGTACTTC
TRBV28	.	TRBJ1-5	many	CASSSARTSGGPQHF	TGTGCCAGCAGTTCCGCCCGGACCTCCGGAGGGCCCCAGCATTTT
TRBV7-9	TRBD1	TRBJ2-1	many	CASSFGGRTGGRDEQFF	TGTGCCAGCAGCTTCGGAGGGCGGACAGGGGGTCGGGATGAGCAGTTCTTC
TRBV12-3/TRBV12-4	.	TRBJ1-2	many	CASSPGIYGYTF	TGTGCCAGCAGTCCCGGGATCTATGGCTACACCTTC
TRBV10-3	.	TRBJ1-2	many	CAISGRTFYGYTF	TGTGCCATCAGTGGACGGACATTCTATGGCTACACCTTC
TRBV7-8	.	TRBJ2-1	many	CASSSAFYNEQFF	TGTGCCAGCAGCTCGGCCTTTTACAATGAGCAGTTCTTC
TRBV7-8	.	TRBJ2-1	medium-sized	CASSLGDSTSSYNEQFF	TGTGCCAGCAGCTTAGGAGACAGTACGAGCTCCTACAATGAGCAGTTCTTC